Listed here are 29 T cell receptor beta chains from one sample, sequenced in a study of vaccination effects on CD4 cells after COVID-19. These receptors have no identified antigens. Under the ViraFEST assay, PBMC were stimulated with viral peptide pools so that antigen-specific CD4+ T cells expanded. Sequencing was performed afterwards. Having been cultured for 10 days, the cells underwent CD4+ T cell isolation. SARS-CoV-2 infected the person between March and December 2020, as confirmed by PCR. Profiling relied on immunoSEQ multiplex PCR, and the TCRdb table lists in-frame clones only, not all of them. The sample has around 30,000 clones; about three quarters are singletons. The sample in question was CD4+ T cells from PBMCs cultured with HCoV-NL63 spike peptides, obtained before COVID-19 vaccination. These receptors were collected from a human donor who had a prior SARS-CoV-2 infection.

The rearrangement uses TRBV7-3 and TRBJ2-3; unclear D gene. There are 12 residues in the CDR3. With 4 bases removed from V and 5 bases from J, the gap between germline ends came to 7 bases. The V gene's germline CDR1 is SGHTA and CDR2 FQGTGA. The CDR3 region is CASSYFRDTQYF. DNA of the CDR3: TGTGCCAGCAGCTATTTCAGAGATACGCAGTATTTT.

This chain connects TRBV6-5 to TRBJ1-4; the D is unclear. V was cut by 6 bases and J by 4 bases, with 6 bases left in between. The CDR3 loop spans 12 amino acids. Germline CDR1 reads MNHEY; CDR2 reads SVGAGI. The CDR3 is CASSMNNEKLFF. CDR3 in DNA: TGTGCCAGCAGCATGAATAATGAAAAACTGTTTTTT.

This sequence joins TRBV5-4 and TRBJ2-7; perhaps D is TRBD1 or TRBD2 (5 bases each). Trimming took off 4 bases at V and 7 bases at J, with 27 bases between the two ends. Germline assignment: CDR1 SGHNT and CDR2 YYREEE (reference sequence). The CDR3 contains 17 residues. The CDR3 reads CASSTTPLGTDSTEQYF. DNA of the CDR3: TGTGCCAGCAGCACAACCCCCCTCGGGACGGACTCTACAGAGCAGTACTTC.

The chain combines TRBV5-4 with TRBJ2-7; D not certain. This CDR3 has 14 residues. Trimming cost V 0 bases and J 0 bases, with 7 bases left between them. Germline CDR1 reads SGHNT; CDR2 reads YYREEE (reference sequence). CDR3 in amino acids: CASSLEASSYEQYF. For the CDR3, the DNA is TGTGCCAGCAGCTTGGAGGCTAGCTCCTACGAGCAGTACTTC.

This sequence joins TRBV11-3 and TRBJ1-3; D remains unclear. Trimming pared 2 bases from V and 5 bases from J, leaving 10 bases between. This CDR3 has 14 residues. CDR1 is SGHNT and CDR2 is YENEEA in the germline V gene. The CDR3 bases are TGTGCCAGCAGCTTAATGATGCATCGAAACACCATATATTTT. It yields the protein CASSLMMHRNTIYF.

This clone was found once. V gene TRBV2 combines with J gene TRBJ2-1, with D possibly TRBD2 on 5 matching bases. Trimming removed 8 bases at V and 2 bases at J, with 7 bases between. CDR1 and CDR2 from the germline V gene are SNHLY and FYNNEI. The CDR3 covers 12 residues. CDR3 DNA sequence: TGTGCCAGCCGACTACCCTACAATGAGCAGTTCTTC. This gives the protein CASRLPYNEQFF.

The CDR3 DNA sequence: TGTGCCAGCAGCCAGTGGGGGACGAACACCGGGGAGCTGTTTTTT. Encoded protein: CASSQWGTNTGELFF. The genes are TRBV11-3 and TRBJ2-2; D possibly uses TRBD1 or TRBD2 (5 bases each). The CDR3 runs 15 residues. V lost 5 bases to trimming and J lost 0 bases, with 10 bases between them. CDR1 is SGHNT, CDR2 YENEEA, per germline.

The chain joins TRBV2 to TRBJ2-2, with 9 bases identical to TRBD1. The CDR3 spans 15 residues. Unmatched junction bases numbered 7, after V lost 8 bases and J lost 3 bases. CDR1 is SNHLY and CDR2 is FYNNEI in the germline V gene. The CDR3 reads CASGGQGSDTGELFF. CDR3 nucleotide sequence: TGTGCCAGCGGAGGACAGGGGTCGGACACCGGGGAGCTGTTTTTT. The full variable domain, in which reference TRBV2 and TRBJ2-2 provide the parts outside the CDR3, is EPEVTQTPSHQVTQMGQEVILRCVPISNHLYFYWYRQILGQKVEFLVSFYNNEISEKSEIFDDQFSVERPDGSNFTLKIRSTKLEDSAMYFCASGGQGSDTGELFFGEGSRLTVL.

This chain links TRBV7-8 with TRBJ1-5; 9 nucleotides agree with TRBD1. CDR3 size: 15 residues. Germline-derived CDR1 and CDR2 are SGHVS and FQNEAQ. V lost 5 bases, J lost 2 bases, and 4 bases stayed unmatched. CDR3 bases: TGTGCCAGCAGCCGGGACAGGGCCCGCAATCAGCCCCAGCATTTT. It yields the protein CASSRDRARNQPQHF.

The gene calls are TRBV3-1 (or the pseudogene TRBV3-2) and TRBJ1-2, with D hard to call. This CDR3 has 17 residues. Germline V gives CDR1 LGHDT, CDR2 YNNKEL (reference sequence). The V and J ends lost 2 bases and 3 bases respectively, with 19 bases between them. CDR3 DNA sequence: TGTGCCAGCAGCCAAATGGGCCAGACTAATACCTACTATGGCTACACCTTC. It yields the protein CASSQMGQTNTYYGYTF.

DNA of the CDR3: TGTGCCAGCAACGAAGGGCTTACAGGGTATAATTCACCCCTCCACTTT. This codes for CASNEGLTGYNSPLHF. This chain links TRBV14 with TRBJ1-6, with a weak D call TRBD1 (6 bases). CDR3 length equals 16 residues. The germline CDR1 and CDR2 sequences are SGHDN and FVKESK. The V and J ends lost 7 bases and 4 bases respectively, with 17 bases between them.

V usage is TRBV4-2 and J usage is TRBJ2-3, with TRBD1 matching 8 bases. The V segment lost 3 bases and the J segment 5 bases; nucleotides outside the gene matches: 7. CDR1 is LGHNA, CDR2 YNFKEQ, per germline. This CDR3 spans 15 amino acids. The chain's CDR3 is CASSHDRGSVDTQYF. Written as DNA, the CDR3 is TGTGCCAGCAGCCACGACAGGGGATCCGTAGATACGCAGTATTTT.

The V gene is TRBV5-4, the J gene TRBJ2-7, with D possibly TRBD1 on 6 matching bases. Germline-derived CDR1 and CDR2 are SGHNT and YYREEE (reference sequence). V dropped 3 bases and J dropped 0 bases, with 7 bases sitting between them. The CDR3 is made up of 13 amino acids. Here the CDR3 reads CASSSGHSYEQYF. The CDR3 DNA is TGTGCCAGCAGCTCGGGACACTCCTACGAGCAGTACTTC.

The chain is built from TRBV7-9 and TRBJ2-1; TRBD2 agrees at 10 bases. CDR1 is SEHNR and CDR2 is FQNEAQ in the germline V gene (reference sequence). V lost 2 bases and J lost 6; bases outside the gene matches: 4. The length of the CDR3 is 15 residues. CDR3 sequence reads: CASSLPGLASNEQFF. CDR3 DNA: TGTGCCAGCAGCTTACCGGGACTAGCGTCCAATGAGCAGTTCTTC. The whole variable domain, remainder taken from reference TRBV7-9 and TRBJ2-1, is DTGVSQNPRHKITKRGQNVTFRCDPISEHNRLYWYRQTLGQGPEFLTYFQNEAQLEKSRLLSDRFSAERPKGSFSTLEIQRTEQGDSAMYLCASSLPGLASNEQFFGPGTRLTVL.

CDR3 sequence reads: CASKRRAGGEQYF. The CDR3 DNA follows: TGTGCCAGCAAAAGGAGGGCCGGAGGCGAGCAGTACTTC. The chain has TRBV27 and TRBJ2-7; perhaps TRBD2 as D (6 bases). V lost 7 bases and J lost 6, with 16 bases in between. The germline V gene has CDR1 MNHEY and CDR2 SMNVEV (reference sequence). The CDR3 totals 13 residues.

The sample holds a few counts of this clone. This chain joins TRBV5-1 and TRBJ2-6; D is unclear. The germline CDR1 and CDR2 sequences are SGHRS and YFSETQ. V was trimmed by 5 bases and J by 1 base, leaving 16 bases between them. This CDR3 comprises 17 residues. CDR3: CASSLGSMNSGANVLTF. CDR3 DNA: TGCGCCAGCAGTCTGGGCAGCATGAATTCTGGGGCCAACGTCCTGACTTTC. Based on the CDR3 plus reference TRBV5-1 and TRBJ2-6, the full variable domain is KAGVTQTPRYLIKTRGQQVTLSCSPISGHRSVSWYQQTPGQGLQFLFEYFSETQRNKGNFPGRFSGRQFSNSRSEMNVSTLELGDSALYLCASSLGSMNSGANVLTFGAGSRLTVL.

V is TRBV5-1 and J is TRBJ2-2, with 10 bases that match TRBD1. Looked up from germline, CDR1 is SGHRS and CDR2 is YFSETQ. After removal of 0 bases from V and 4 bases from J, the junction contained 6 bases not matched to a gene. The CDR3 length is 17 residues. The CDR3 sequence: CASSLGSGQGRTGELFF. The DNA for the CDR3 is TGCGCCAGCAGCTTGGGTTCGGGACAGGGGCGCACCGGGGAGCTGTTTTTT.

In its sample, this clone was seen a few times. The J gene is TRBJ2-7, the V gene TRBV10-3; 9 bases align to TRBD1. From germline, CDR1 is ENHRY and CDR2 SYGVKD. J gave up 1 base and V 6 bases, and 7 bases lay outside the gene matches. CDR3 length: 15 amino acids. In DNA, the CDR3 is TGTGCCATCAGAGACGACAGGGGGTTATCCTACGAGCAGTACTTC. It is translated as CAIRDDRGLSYEQYF.

This rearrangement joins TRBV5-4 to TRBJ2-6; TRBD2 agrees at 14 bases. The CDR3 consists of 18 residues. With 5 bases clipped from V and 2 bases from J, the junction kept 6 bases outside the gene matches. Germline V lookup: CDR1 SGHNT, CDR2 YYREEE (reference sequence). The CDR3: CASSPRLAGGTGANVLTF. In DNA form, the CDR3 reads TGTGCCAGCAGTCCAAGACTAGCGGGGGGGACTGGGGCCAACGTCCTGACTTTC.

The V gene is TRBV7-3, the J gene TRBJ2-7; 7 bases align to TRBD2. The CDR3 runs to 13 residues. The germline V gene encodes CDR1 SGHTA and CDR2 FQGTGA. The junction had 10 bases not matched to a gene; V was cut back by 8 bases and J by 6 bases. The CDR3 nucleotides read TGTGCCAGCGCAGAGGGGAGGGCCTCCGAGCAGTACTTC. Translation gives CASAEGRASEQYF.

This clone was counted only a few times. The chain links TRBV7-9 to TRBJ1-4, with D tentatively TRBD1 (5 bases). CDR3 length equals 14 residues. V was trimmed by 2 bases and J by 2 bases, leaving 6 bases between them. CDR1 is SEHNR and CDR2 is FQNEAQ in the germline V gene (reference sequence). The CDR3 sequence: CASSLRQTNEKLFF. CDR3 nucleotide sequence: TGTGCCAGCAGCTTACGACAGACTAATGAAAAACTGTTTTTT. Looking up the rest from reference TRBV7-9 and TRBJ1-4 gives the full variable domain: DTGVSQNPRHKITKRGQNVTFRCDPISEHNRLYWYRQTLGQGPEFLTYFQNEAQLEKSRLLSDRFSAERPKGSFSTLEIQRTEQGDSAMYLCASSLRQTNEKLFFGSGTQLSVL.

The V gene is TRBV7-9, the J gene TRBJ2-3; TRBD1 aligns across 7 bases. From germline, CDR1 is SEHNR and CDR2 FQNEAQ (reference sequence). V lost 4 bases and J lost 4; bases outside the gene matches: 8. The CDR3 extends over 15 amino acids. The CDR3: CASSSQTGFSDTQYF. The CDR3 DNA reads TGTGCCAGCAGCTCACAGACAGGGTTCTCAGATACGCAGTATTTT.

The genes are TRBV2 and TRBJ2-3; tentative D call: TRBD2 (6 bases). With 2 bases removed from V and 5 bases from J, the gap between germline ends came to 8 bases. Germline values: CDR1 SNHLY, CDR2 FYNNEI. The CDR3 has 13 residues. This CDR3 reads CASSELGGDTQYF. The CDR3 nucleotides are TGTGCCAGCAGTGAACTGGGGGGAGATACGCAGTATTTT. Based on the CDR3 plus reference TRBV2 and TRBJ2-3, the full variable domain is EPEVTQTPSHQVTQMGQEVILRCVPISNHLYFYWYRQILGQKVEFLVSFYNNEISEKSEIFDDQFSVERPDGSNFTLKIRSTKLEDSAMYFCASSELGGDTQYFGPGTRLTVL.

This CDR3 is CASSVQSYNEQFF. CDR3 bases: TGTGCCAGCAGCGTTCAATCCTACAATGAGCAGTTCTTC. The rearrangement uses TRBV2 and TRBJ2-1; D unclear. The CDR3 length is 13 residues. In germline, CDR1 is SNHLY, CDR2 FYNNEI. Trimming removed 6 bases from V and 1 base from J, with 7 bases in between.

V usage is TRBV20-1 and J usage is TRBJ1-2; tentatively, D is TRBD1 (5 bases). Trimming shortened V by 7 bases and J by 10 bases, and 16 bases separated the two germline ends. Germline V gene data show CDR1 as DFQATT and CDR2 as SNEGSKA (reference sequence). The CDR3 is 11 amino acids. CDR3 region: CSVRPGPAYTF. CDR3 DNA: TGCAGTGTGAGGCCGGGGCCTGCCTACACCTTC.

V gene TRBV5-4 combines with J gene TRBJ2-3; TRBD2 aligns across 7 bases. V shed 3 bases and J 3 bases; nucleotides not matched to a gene: 16. Germline CDR1 SGHNT, CDR2 YYREEE (reference sequence). This CDR3 spans 18 amino acids. The DNA of the CDR3 is TGTGCCAGCAGCTCTGGCGGCGGGAGAACCCCTCTGACAGATACGCAGTATTTT. It codes for CASSSGGGRTPLTDTQYF.

J is TRBJ2-5 and V is TRBV7-3, with TRBD2 as a possible D gene (7 bases). The CDR3 sequence is 13 residues long. Trimming removed 8 bases at V and 1 base at J, with 11 bases between. The germline V gene has CDR1 SGHTA and CDR2 FQGTGA. CDR3 DNA: TGTGCCAGCGGGCGGGGGCCCCAAGAGACCCAGTACTTC. Translating it yields CASGRGPQETQYF.

The V gene is TRBV5-6, the J gene TRBJ2-7; 7 nucleotides line up with TRBD2. Germline V gene data show CDR1 as SGHDT and CDR2 as YYEEEE. V was clipped by 5 bases and J by 4 bases; unmatched bases: 9. The CDR3 is 14 residues long. The chain's CDR3 is CASRRAGRFYEQYF. The DNA of the CDR3 is TGTGCCAGCAGGAGAGCGGGGCGGTTTTACGAGCAGTACTTC.

The chain carries TRBV5-6 and TRBJ2-7; 8 nucleotides agree with TRBD2. The CDR3 contains 14 residues. After removal of 3 bases from V and 4 bases from J, the junction contained 6 bases not matched to a gene. Germline V gene data show CDR1 as SGHDT and CDR2 as YYEEEE. The CDR3 reads CASSWGLVSYEQYF. The CDR3 DNA follows: TGTGCCAGCAGCTGGGGACTAGTGAGTTACGAGCAGTACTTC.